This T cell receptor (beta chain) comes out of a study of naive and memory T cell subsets. About this clonotype itself: Its antigen is as yet unknown. The library was built for alpha chains, so this beta chain is an off-target read and its size means little.

The CDR3 is made up of 15 amino acids. V lost 2 bases to trimming and J lost 2 bases; unmatched junction nucleotides: 3. CDR1 is SGHTA and CDR2 is FQGNSA in the germline V gene. Ligated cDNA was amplified by four rounds of PCR with nested alpha and beta constant-region primers and SP2. A 12-nucleotide UMI and the SP2 primer were added to the cDNA 3' end by oligonucleotide ligation. In TCRdb, the UMI-ligation and nested PCR reads were re-called with MiXCR into one record per CDR3 protein. The sample holds around ten distinct CDR3 sequences. Broader study findings: There was no ground truth to check naive and memory subset results. Over 95% of naive TCR sequences appeared only once after error correction, unlike memory subsets.

Sequencing input: central memory CD4+ T cells from blood. The sequence was obtained from a human donor in good health. The rearrangement uses TRBV7-2 and TRBJ2-3, with 8 bases identical to TRBD2. In DNA form, the CDR3 reads TGTGCCAGCAGCTTATACGGGAGGGCCACAGATACGCAGTATTTT. Its translation: CASSLYGRATDTQYF.